What follows is one T cell receptor beta chain and its context. The ends lost 5 bases at V and 6 bases at J; junction bases unmatched: 3. Looked up from germline, CDR1 is SEHNR and CDR2 is FQNEAQ (reference sequence). The CDR3 is 13 residues long. This specimen comes from a study of T cells in localized non-small cell lung cancer. Clones were sequenced by immunoSEQ multiplex PCR, and TCRdb holds only the in-frame ones, with some missing. The table records around 26,000 clones, more than 70% of them present only once. Sequencing was performed on peripheral blood mononuclear cells, taken before any cancer treatment. The TCR comes from a woman aged 35 to 69 with stage III lung adenocarcinoma. The chain joins TRBV7-9 to TRBJ2-5; 10 bases agree with TRBD1. The CDR3 nucleotides are TGTGCCAGCAGCGACAGGGGGCCTAAGACCCAGTACTTC. Translated, it gives CASSDRGPKTQYF.